What follows are 14 T cell receptor beta chains derived from one specimen sequenced in a study of siplizumab effects on memory and regulatory T cells. Clones were sequenced by immunoSEQ multiplex PCR, and TCRdb holds only the in-frame ones, with some missing. The repertoire includes about 100,000 clones, around 94% of them detected once, and 1% to 1.5% sits in the top ten. Sequenced sample: non-Treg CD4+ T cells sorted from blood. Receptors originate from a human donor in good health.

V is TRBV19 and J is TRBJ1-5, with 8 bases matching TRBD1. Germline values: CDR1 LNHDA, CDR2 SQIVND (reference sequence). The V gene end was trimmed by 10 bases and the J gene end by 6 bases; junction bases not matched to a gene: 11. The CDR3 is 14 residues long. The CDR3 coding sequence is TGTGCCACGGACAGGGCGGCGGTGGGTCAGCCCCAGCATTTT. It specifies CATDRAAVGQPQHF.

The rearrangement links TRBV18 to TRBJ2-7; 9 nucleotides agree with TRBD2. The CDR3 is made up of 15 amino acids. Trimming took 3 bases from V and 3 from J; bases not matched to a gene: 6. CDR1 and CDR2 from the germline V gene are KGHSH and LQKENI. The CDR3 is CASSPGLAELYEQYF. For the CDR3, the DNA is TGTGCCAGCTCACCGGGACTAGCAGAACTCTACGAGCAGTACTTC.

The genes are TRBV28 and TRBJ2-5; D uncertain. Germline CDR1 reads MDHEN; CDR2 reads SYDVKM. The CDR3 covers 14 residues. Deletions cut 4 bases from V and 2 bases from J, with 11 bases between. CDR3 residues: CASSSLPRQETQYF. CDR3 coding DNA: TGTGCCAGCAGTTCTTTGCCGAGACAAGAGACCCAGTACTTC.

The chain couples TRBV5-8 to TRBJ2-5, with 8 bases matching TRBD1. The CDR3 has 18 amino acids. The junction had 15 bases not matched to a gene; V was cut back by 0 bases and J by 5 bases. Germline values: CDR1 SGHTS, CDR2 YDEGEE. The CDR3 region has the DNA TGTGCCAGCAGCTTGGCGACAGGGGCCTGGAATCCTGTGGAGACCCAGTACTTC. Translating gives CASSLATGAWNPVETQYF.

This sequence joins TRBV30 and TRBJ2-7, with D uncertain. Looked up from germline, CDR1 is GTSNPN and CDR2 is SVGIG (reference sequence). The CDR3 runs 14 residues. Trimming pared 4 bases from V and 5 bases from J, leaving 18 bases between. CDR3 nucleotide sequence: TGTGCCTGGAACGACTGGGGAAACGAGCACGAGCAGTACTTC. It is translated as CAWNDWGNEHEQYF. Using reference TRBV30 and TRBJ2-7 for the parts outside the CDR3, the full variable domain is SQTIHQWPATLVQPVGSPLSLECTVEGTSNPNLYWYRQAAGRGLQLLFYSVGIGQISSEVPQNLSASRPQDRQFILSSKKLLLSDSGFYLCAWNDWGNEHEQYFGPGTRLTVT.

The chain combines TRBV5-1 with TRBJ2-5; D is perhaps TRBD2 (6 bases). CDR1 is SGHRS, CDR2 YFSETQ, per germline. The V end was cut by 5 bases, the J end by 1 base, with 12 bases between. The CDR3 is 14 residues long. The CDR3 region is CASRPRGIQETQYF. CDR3 coding DNA: TGCGCCAGCAGGCCTCGGGGGATCCAAGAGACCCAGTACTTC. The variable domain in full, with the rest retrieved from reference TRBV5-1 and TRBJ2-5, is KAGVTQTPRYLIKTRGQQVTLSCSPISGHRSVSWYQQTPGQGLQFLFEYFSETQRNKGNFPGRFSGRQFSNSRSEMNVSTLELGDSALYLCASRPRGIQETQYFGPGTRLLVL.

V and J are TRBV7-2 and TRBJ1-1; D unclear. V was clipped by 2 bases and J by 2 bases, with 9 bases between them. The germline gives CDR1 SGHTA, CDR2 FQGNSA. CDR3 length equals 14 residues. CDR3 protein: CASSLTEGNTEAFF. CDR3 coding DNA: TGTGCCAGCAGCTTAACTGAGGGTAACACTGAAGCTTTCTTT.

This chain joins TRBV28 and TRBJ2-7; 7 nucleotides match TRBD1. V lost 6 bases, J lost 2 bases, and 10 bases stayed unmatched. The CDR3 consists of 15 residues. Germline CDR1 MDHEN, CDR2 SYDVKM. The CDR3 protein is CASRPLTTGAYEQYF. The CDR3 DNA follows: TGTGCCAGCAGACCTCTAACTACAGGGGCCTACGAGCAGTACTTC. Combining the CDR3 with reference TRBV28 and TRBJ2-7 gives the whole variable domain DVKVTQSSRYLVKRTGEKVFLECVQDMDHENMFWYRQDPGLGLRLIYFSYDVKMKEKGDIPEGYSVSREKKERFSLILESASTNQTSMYLCASRPLTTGAYEQYFGPGTRLTVT.

This rearrangement joins TRBV9 to TRBJ2-5; 8 bases align to TRBD2. Trimming cost V 2 bases and J 3 bases; bases outside gene matches: 3. The CDR3 is 14 amino acids. Germline CDR1 SGDLS, CDR2 YYNGEE. This CDR3 is CASSVRAGEETQYF. The CDR3 DNA reads as TGTGCCAGCAGCGTCAGAGCGGGAGAAGAGACCCAGTACTTC. The variable domain in full, completed from reference TRBV9 and TRBJ2-5, reads DSGVTQTPKHLITATGQRVTLRCSPRSGDLSVYWYQQSLDQGLQFLIQYYNGEERAKGNILERFSAQQFPDLHSELNLSSLELGDSALYFCASSVRAGEETQYFGPGTRLLVL.

V gene TRBV7-2 combines with J gene TRBJ1-1; D perhaps matches TRBD1 (5 bases). Germline V gene lookup returns CDR1 SGHTA and CDR2 FQGNSA. The CDR3 has 14 amino acids. The V gene lost 5 bases and the J gene lost 7 bases, with 17 bases spanning the gap. The CDR3 is CASSLRGAIHEAFF. The DNA of the CDR3 is TGTGCCAGCAGCCTAAGGGGCGCGATCCATGAAGCTTTCTTT.

The chain combines TRBV11-2 with TRBJ2-2, with D unclear. This CDR3 has 13 amino acids. CDR1 and CDR2 from the germline V gene are SGHAT and FQNNGV. Trimming pared 4 bases from V and 3 bases from J, leaving 6 bases between. For the CDR3, the DNA is TGTGCCAGCAGCTCTATATACACCGGGGAGCTGTTTTTT. Protein sequence: CASSSIYTGELFF.

This sequence joins TRBV9 and TRBJ2-4; maybe TRBD1 (5 bases). CDR1 SGDLS and CDR2 YYNGEE come from the germline V gene. The V and J ends lost 0 bases and 2 bases respectively, with 15 bases between them. The CDR3 length is 17 residues. CDR3 DNA sequence: TGTGCCAGCAGCGTAGCTGGGTCAGGGTCCACCAAAAACATTCAGTACTTC. Translation gives CASSVAGSGSTKNIQYF.

This clone has only one observation. The rearrangement uses TRBV28 and TRBJ1-2, with D perhaps TRBD1 (6 bases). Deletions cut 6 bases from V and 5 bases from J, with 25 bases between. Germline loops: CDR1 MDHEN, CDR2 SYDVKM. The CDR3 is made up of 17 amino acids. The CDR3, as DNA: TGTGCCAGCAGCCATGGTGGGACCGGGGGCCCCGAATATGGCTACACCTTC. Translating it yields CASSHGGTGGPEYGYTF.

This clone was counted a single time. The chain links TRBV28 to TRBJ2-1; D remains ambiguous. The germline gives CDR1 MDHEN, CDR2 SYDVKM. The CDR3 is made up of 13 amino acids. The V gene lost 8 bases and the J gene lost 0 bases, with 8 bases spanning the gap. CDR3 region: CASGLPSYNEQFF. Written as DNA, the CDR3 is TGTGCCAGCGGGCTGCCCTCCTACAATGAGCAGTTCTTC.